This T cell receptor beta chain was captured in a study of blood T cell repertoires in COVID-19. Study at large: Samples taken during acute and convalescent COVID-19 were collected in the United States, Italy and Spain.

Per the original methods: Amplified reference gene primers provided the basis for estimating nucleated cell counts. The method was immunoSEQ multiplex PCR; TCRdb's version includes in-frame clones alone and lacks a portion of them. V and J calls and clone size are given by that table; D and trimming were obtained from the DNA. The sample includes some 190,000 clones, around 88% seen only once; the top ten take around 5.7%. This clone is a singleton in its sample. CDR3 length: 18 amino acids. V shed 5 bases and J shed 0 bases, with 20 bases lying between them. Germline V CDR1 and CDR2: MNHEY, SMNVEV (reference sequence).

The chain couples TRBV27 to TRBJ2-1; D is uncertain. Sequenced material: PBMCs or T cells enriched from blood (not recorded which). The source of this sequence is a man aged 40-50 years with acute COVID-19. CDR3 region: CASSNQESYRSSYNEQFF. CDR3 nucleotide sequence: TGTGCCAGCAGTAATCAGGAATCCTACCGAAGCTCCTACAATGAGCAGTTCTTC.